This T cell receptor beta chain was documented in a study of blood T cell repertoires in COVID-19. The table came from immunoSEQ multiplex PCR; TCRdb's copy has only in-frame clones and leaves some out. The table has over 200,000 clones, about 80% seen once. CDR3 length equals 12 residues. The ends lost 9 bases at V and 4 bases at J; junction bases unmatched: 5. Material: peripheral blood. This clonotype originated in a woman aged 80 or over with acute or convalescent COVID-19. V is TRBV12-3 or TRBV12-4 and J is TRBJ2-7, with TRBD2 matching over 8 bases. CDR3 sequence: CASSGTIYEQYF. The CDR3 DNA follows: TGTGCCAGTAGCGGGACTATATACGAGCAGTACTTC.